The clone carrying this T cell receptor (beta chain) occurred a few times. TCRdb re-analysed the 5' RACE reads in MiXCR, keeping a single row per CDR3 protein. Of roughly 120,000 distinct CDR3 sequences in the sample, 10% to 15% were seen once. The data are from a study of spatial heterogeneity in lung cancer. Specified time point: blood at routine non-recurrence follow-up after resection. Whole RNA, which was extracted from tumor, nontumor lung tissue or frozen PBMC, was sequenced without any cell sorting. The CDR3 extends over 14 amino acids. Trimming removed 3 bases from V and 4 bases from J, with 12 bases in between. Germline CDR1 MDHEN, CDR2 SYDVKM.

This receptor was taken from a male donor with early-stage non-small cell lung cancer. The sequenced sample was PBMCs, obtained at follow-up. The chain links TRBV28 to TRBJ1-2; unclear D gene. CDR3 sequence (DNA): TGTGCCAGCAGTTTCACGGGCGCTCGCTATGGCTACACCTTC. Translated, it gives CASSFTGARYGYTF.